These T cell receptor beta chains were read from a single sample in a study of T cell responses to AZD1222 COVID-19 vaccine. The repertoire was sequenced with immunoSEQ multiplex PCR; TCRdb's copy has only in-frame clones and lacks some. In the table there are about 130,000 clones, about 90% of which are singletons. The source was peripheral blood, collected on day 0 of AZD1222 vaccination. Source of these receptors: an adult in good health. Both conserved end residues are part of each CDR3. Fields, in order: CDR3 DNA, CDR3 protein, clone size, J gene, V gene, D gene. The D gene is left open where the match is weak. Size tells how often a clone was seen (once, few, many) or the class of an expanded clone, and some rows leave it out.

TGTGCCACCACCAAGACAACCATCCCCTCTGGAAACACCATATATTTT CATTKTTIPSGNTIYF many TRBJ1-3 TRBV15 NA
TGTGCCTGGACCCCTAGCGGGGATTACGAGCAGTACTTC CAWTPSGDYEQYF NA TRBJ2-7 TRBV30 TRBD2
TGCGCCAGCAGCCAAATCGGACCTCGGCTACCTGGCTACACCTTC CASSQIGPRLPGYTF NA TRBJ1-2 TRBV4-1 NA
TGTGCCACCAGCAGAGATCCCCGGACCGGGGAGCTGTTTTTT CATSRDPRTGELFF NA TRBJ2-2 TRBV15 NA
TGTGCCAGCTCACCACCTACCTGGATGGGGGACTACGAGCAGTACTTC CASSPPTWMGDYEQYF NA TRBJ2-7 TRBV18 NA
TGTGCCAGCAGCTTACACAGGGATCAGCCCCAGCATTTT CASSLHRDQPQHF NA TRBJ1-5 TRBV7-2 NA
TGTGCCAGCAACCCCATCAGGGGAAGGCCCAATCAGCCCCAGCATTTT CASNPIRGRPNQPQHF NA TRBJ1-5 TRBV28 NA
TGTGCCAGCAGCTTAGGGCTCCCCCGGGGGTATGGCTACACCTTC CASSLGLPRGYGYTF NA TRBJ1-2 TRBV7-6 NA
TGTGCCAGCAGTGAGTGGGGTCTCGGGACTGAAGCTTTCTTT CASSEWGLGTEAFF NA TRBJ1-1 TRBV6-4 NA
TGTGCCAGCGCAGTGGGACTAGCCAGGACCGGGGAGCTGTTTTTT CASAVGLARTGELFF NA TRBJ2-2 TRBV6-5 TRBD2
TGTGCCAGCTCGGACAGCAGCTCCTATAATTCACCCCTCCACTTT CASSDSSSYNSPLHF NA TRBJ1-6 TRBV27 NA
TGTGCCAGCAGTGAAGGGGGAGATACGCAGTATTTT CASSEGGDTQYF NA TRBJ2-3 TRBV25-1 NA
TGTGCCAGCAGCGCCGGGACGGGGAACTATGGCTACACCTTC CASSAGTGNYGYTF NA TRBJ1-2 TRBV9 NA
TGTGCCAGCACCCGGTCGGGCCCCTACAATGAGCAGTTCTTC CASTRSGPYNEQFF NA TRBJ2-1 TRBV5-6 NA
TGTGCCAGTAGTATAGGAGGATACCAGCCCCAGCATTTT CASSIGGYQPQHF NA TRBJ1-5 TRBV19 NA
TGTGCCAGTAGCCTATTACAGGTTAACTATGGCTACACCTTC CASSLLQVNYGYTF NA TRBJ1-2 TRBV19 NA
TGTGCCAGCAGCTCGACACTTGACTATGGCTACACCTTC CASSSTLDYGYTF NA TRBJ1-2 TRBV7-9 NA
TGTGCCAGCAGTACCACAGGAATCCACGAGCAGTACTTC CASSTTGIHEQYF NA TRBJ2-7 TRBV6-5 NA
TGTGCTAGTGGTAAGCGGGGACAGGCGTACTACAATGAGCAGTTCTTC CASGKRGQAYYNEQFF NA TRBJ2-1 TRBV12-5 NA
TGTGCCAGCAGTTACTCCTATAATTCACCCCTCCACTTT CASSYSYNSPLHF NA TRBJ1-6 TRBV6-5 NA
TGCGCCAGCAGCTTCTCTAGCAATCAGCCCCAGCATTTT CASSFSSNQPQHF NA TRBJ1-5 TRBV5-1 NA
TGTGCCAGCAGTTACACCCGGACAGGGGGTAACTATGGCTACACCTTC CASSYTRTGGNYGYTF NA TRBJ1-2 TRBV6-5 TRBD1
TGTGCCAGCAGCGCTGGGGTTTCGGGGAATTCACCCCTCCACTTT CASSAGVSGNSPLHF few TRBJ1-6 TRBV7-2 NA
TGTGCCAGCAGCTTGGTTGCGGGCCTAGGAGGATTTGAAGCTTTCTTT CASSLVAGLGGFEAFF NA TRBJ1-1 TRBV5-4 NA